This T cell receptor (beta chain) comes out of a study of T-cell memory formation after mild COVID-19. Study results and caveats: Shrinking CD4+ clones resided mostly in CM and EM, and CD8+ ones in EMRA. Clones shrinking from day 15 to 85 showed even CD4/CD8 mixes; later expanders tilted CD4+. Second-wave clones with a day 37 peak had unconfirmed SARS-CoV-2 specificity.

TCR alpha and TCR beta cDNA libraries carrying sample barcodes and UMIs came from 5'RACE with constant-segment primers. MiXCR, applied by TCRdb to the 5' RACE reads, yields one record per CDR3 protein. The sample records around 320,000 distinct CDR3 sequences, less than 20% being singletons. Germline V gives CDR1 SQVTM, CDR2 ANQGSEA. The CDR3 length is 13 residues. V gave up 3 bases and J gave up 3 bases, with 11 bases separating them. This clonotype was detected many times. Its specificity is not known. The receptor's source is a man aged 18-30 years who had mild COVID-19 (a few samples of this study predate the infection). Cell type and time point are not known. This rearrangement joins TRBV29-1 to TRBJ1-1; maybe TRBD1 (5 bases). The specimen sequenced was PBMCs or a T cell subset sorted from them (not recorded which). The CDR3 DNA reads as TGCAGCGTTGACAGGGAATGGGACACTGAAGCTTTCTTT. Translating it yields CSVDREWDTEAFF.